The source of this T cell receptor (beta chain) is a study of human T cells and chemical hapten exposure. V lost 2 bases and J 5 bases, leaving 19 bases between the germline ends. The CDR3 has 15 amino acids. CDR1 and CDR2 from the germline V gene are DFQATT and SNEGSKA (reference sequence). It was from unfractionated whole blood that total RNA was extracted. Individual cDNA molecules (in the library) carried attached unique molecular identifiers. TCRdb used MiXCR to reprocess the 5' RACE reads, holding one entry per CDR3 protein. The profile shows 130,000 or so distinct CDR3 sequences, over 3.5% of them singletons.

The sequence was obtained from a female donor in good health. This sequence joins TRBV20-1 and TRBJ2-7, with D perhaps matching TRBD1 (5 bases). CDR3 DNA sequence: TGCAGTGCTAGATCCCTATCAGGGTGCTATAACGAGCAGTACTTC. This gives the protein CSARSLSGCYNEQYF.